This entry features one T cell receptor (beta chain) sequence. The data belong to a study of cytomegalovirus exposure and HLA in healthy donors. PCR employed 60 Vbeta and 13 Jbeta primers. Sequencing used immunoSEQ multiplex PCR; TCRdb keeps in-frame clones, though not all of them. The profile shows tens of thousands of clones, roughly three fifths of them singletons. The sample was PBMCs. The source of this sequence is a woman aged 25-40 years in good health and CMV-seronegative.

CDR3: CASRITGVSGYTF. CDR3 nucleotides: TGCGCCAGCAGAATCACAGGGGTCAGTGGCTACACCTTC. The chain employs TRBV10-2 and TRBJ1-2; 7 nucleotides align to TRBD1. This CDR3 region has 13 residues. CDR1 is WSHSY, CDR2 SAAADI, per germline. The V gene end was trimmed by 6 bases and the J gene end by 7 bases; junction bases not matched to a gene: 8.